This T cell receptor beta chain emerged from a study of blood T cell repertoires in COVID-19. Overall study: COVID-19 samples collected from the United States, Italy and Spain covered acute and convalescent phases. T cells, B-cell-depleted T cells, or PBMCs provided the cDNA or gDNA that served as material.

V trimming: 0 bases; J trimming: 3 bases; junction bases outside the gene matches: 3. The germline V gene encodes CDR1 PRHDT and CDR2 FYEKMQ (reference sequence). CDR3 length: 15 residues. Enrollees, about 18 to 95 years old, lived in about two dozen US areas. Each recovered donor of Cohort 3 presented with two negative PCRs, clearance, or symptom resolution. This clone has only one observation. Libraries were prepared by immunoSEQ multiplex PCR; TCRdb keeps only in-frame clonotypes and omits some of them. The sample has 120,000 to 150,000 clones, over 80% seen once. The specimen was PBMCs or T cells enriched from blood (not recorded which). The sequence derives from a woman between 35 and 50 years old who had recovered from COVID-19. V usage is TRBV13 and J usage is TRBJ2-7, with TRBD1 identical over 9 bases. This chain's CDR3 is CASSLGGQGYYEQYF. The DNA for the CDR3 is TGTGCCAGCAGCTTAGGGGGACAGGGATACTACGAGCAGTACTTC.